The present T cell receptor beta chain was sequenced within a study of tumor-infiltrating lymphocytes in primary liver carcinoma. About this clonotype: The CDR3 ends on some other residue instead of the conserved phenylalanine or tryptophan, so this is likely a read error.

Germline V lookup: CDR1 LGHNA, CDR2 YSLEER. The CDR3 length is 19 residues. V was clipped by 5 bases and J by 0 bases; unmatched bases: 13. A constant-region primer served to make TCR beta cDNA from approximately 490 ng total RNA. Slightly modified ARM-PCR, run as three nested multiplex PCR rounds, produced the TCR beta libraries. The study ran its first two PCR rounds for around 10 cycles each, using TRBV1-TRBV30 forward primers and a C-beta reverse primer. TCRdb ran MiXCR on the multiplex PCR reads and lists one entry per CDR3 protein. Of tens of thousands of distinct CDR3 sequences detected, more than 70% appear once; the ten largest clones hold about 32%. Co-extracting RNA and DNA was done with roughly 17-33 mg of unsorted bulk tissue as input.

Sequenced sample: liver tumor tissue from sampling region 5. Subset given: tumor region T5, tumor centre. This TCR came from a woman aged 30 to 39 with primary liver carcinoma and hepatitis B virus infection. The genes are TRBV4-3 and TRBJ2-2; 9 nucleotides align to TRBD2. In nucleotides, the CDR3 is TGCGCCAGCAGCGTACTGGCGGGAGGGCTCCGTTCGAACACCGGGGAGCTGTTTCTT. It codes for CASSVLAGGLRSNTGELFL.